One sample yielded the 10 T cell receptor beta chains listed below, sequenced in a study of shared clonotypes between healthy human individuals. Data came from immunoSEQ multiplex PCR; TCRdb stores just in-frame clones and leaves some out. Seen here are 2 million to 2.5 million clones, around 95% observed once, and the top ten hold roughly 0.13%. The material sequenced was naive CD4+ T cells sorted from blood. Subset specified: CD45RA+ positively selected. These TCRs come from a man between 18 and 35 years old in good health.

The CDR3 here is CASSSQAGYGYTF. The CDR3 DNA is TGTGCCAGCAGCTCCCAGGCAGGATATGGCTACACCTTC. This sequence joins TRBV11-2 and TRBJ1-2, with D unresolved. Trimming took 4 bases from V and 5 from J, leaving 11 bases between them. This CDR3 is 13 amino acids long. Germline assignment: CDR1 SGHAT and CDR2 FQNNGV.

This chain uses TRBV5-1 with TRBJ1-6; the D gene is possibly TRBD1 (5 bases). The CDR3 is 15 residues long. V lost 2 bases, J lost 5 bases, and 11 bases lay in between. From germline, CDR1 is SGHRS and CDR2 YFSETQ. This CDR3 reads CASSLAGPDNSPLHF. DNA of the CDR3: TGCGCCAGCAGCTTAGCAGGGCCCGATAATTCACCCCTCCACTTT.

V usage is TRBV10-2 and J usage is TRBJ2-2; 10 nucleotides agree with TRBD1. V was pared by 8 bases and J by 4 bases, with 1 base of the junction left unmatched. The length of the CDR3 is 13 residues. From germline, CDR1 is WSHSY and CDR2 SAAADI. This CDR3 reads CASGQGGTGELFF. The CDR3 DNA sequence: TGCGCCAGCGGACAGGGGGGCACCGGGGAGCTGTTTTTT.

The chain uses TRBV5-1 and TRBJ2-3; D is ambiguous. Per the germline V gene, CDR1 is SGHRS and CDR2 is YFSETQ. There are 12 residues in the CDR3. V shed 0 bases and J shed 10 bases, with 9 bases lying between them. The CDR3 loop is CASSLDQTAQYF. For the CDR3, the DNA is TGCGCCAGCAGCTTGGATCAAACCGCGCAGTATTTT.

To note about this clone: This CDR3 is also generated by other DNA sequences in the sample. The chain joins TRBV12-5 to TRBJ2-3; D remains unclear. V shed 1 base and J shed 0 bases, with 5 bases lying between them. Germline CDR1 is LGHNT and CDR2 is FRNRAP. The CDR3 is 14 amino acids. Here the CDR3 DNA reads TGTGCTAGTGGTTTGGCAGCTAGCACAGATACGCAGTATTTT. Its protein product is CASGLAASTDTQYF.

The chain carries TRBV11-3 and TRBJ2-1, with a tentative D call TRBD1 (5 bases). The CDR3 has 17 residues. Per the germline V gene, CDR1 is SGHNT and CDR2 is YENEEA. The V end lost 1 base, the J end lost 0 bases, and 13 bases lay between the germline ends. Here the CDR3 DNA reads TGTGCCAGCAGCTTAGGACAGACCCTCTTCTCCTACAATGAGCAGTTCTTC. Amino acid sequence: CASSLGQTLFSYNEQFF.

The chain has TRBV19 and TRBJ1-3; D is unclear. The germline CDR1 and CDR2 sequences are LNHDA and SQIVND (reference sequence). V was clipped by 7 bases and J by 1 base, with 11 bases between them. The CDR3 loop spans 14 amino acids. The CDR3 loop reads CASNADISGNTIYF. The CDR3, as DNA: TGTGCCAGTAACGCTGACATTTCTGGAAACACCATATATTTT.

The chain recombines TRBV7-2 with TRBJ1-2; D possibly corresponds to TRBD1 (6 bases). The CDR3 contains 13 residues. Per germline, CDR1 SGHTA and CDR2 FQGNSA. Trimming left V 5 bases short and J 1 base short, with 8 bases between. The CDR3 DNA follows: TGTGCCAGCAGCGGGGGCCTTAACTATGGCTACACCTTC. This gives the protein CASSGGLNYGYTF.

V usage is TRBV10-3 and J usage is TRBJ1-6, with D perhaps TRBD1 (5 bases). V was shortened by 4 bases and J by 0 bases, with 7 bases between the two germline ends. Germline V lookup: CDR1 ENHRY, CDR2 SYGVKD. The CDR3 is made up of 15 amino acids. The CDR3 DNA follows: TGTGCCATCAGTGGTGACAGCTCCTATAATTCACCCCTCCACTTT. As protein: CAISGDSSYNSPLHF.

The rearrangement joins TRBV5-1 to TRBJ2-7, with D maybe TRBD1 (7 bases). This CDR3 region has 14 residues. From germline, CDR1 is SGHRS and CDR2 YFSETQ. V shed 1 base and J shed 5 bases, with 13 bases lying between them. The CDR3 sequence: CASSLLPGGHEQYF. In DNA form, the CDR3 reads TGCGCCAGCAGCTTGTTGCCAGGGGGGCACGAGCAGTACTTC.